The T cell receptor (beta chain) under discussion was sequenced for a study of cytomegalovirus exposure and HLA in healthy donors. The CDR3 is 13 amino acids. CDR1 and CDR2 from the germline V gene are ENHRY and SYGVKD. The germline V and J ends were trimmed by 5 bases and 1 base, with 8 bases remaining between them. As for this clone: The antigen is not known.

PCR involved 60 Vbeta and 13 Jbeta primers. Sequencing used immunoSEQ multiplex PCR; TCRdb keeps in-frame clones, though not all of them. The data contain roughly 150,000 clones, 77% of them singletons. Study-wide results and limits: Specificity of a few CMV-associated chains for CMV antigens was verified in vitro. Follow-up analysis later connected one missense variant in DCLRE1C with trimming of TCR beta V- and J-genes. Being indistinguishable, some V segments were excluded, TRBV6-2 and TRBV6-3 among them. Roughly even sequencing depth across donors was the assumption behind the presence/absence analyses.

The specimen sequenced was PBMCs. This clonotype was sampled from a young man in good health and CMV-seronegative. The rearrangement uses TRBV10-3 and TRBJ1-2, with D possibly matching TRBD1 (5 bases). The CDR3 reads CAISIDSNYGYTF. DNA for the CDR3: TGTGCCATCAGTATTGACAGTAACTATGGCTACACCTTC.